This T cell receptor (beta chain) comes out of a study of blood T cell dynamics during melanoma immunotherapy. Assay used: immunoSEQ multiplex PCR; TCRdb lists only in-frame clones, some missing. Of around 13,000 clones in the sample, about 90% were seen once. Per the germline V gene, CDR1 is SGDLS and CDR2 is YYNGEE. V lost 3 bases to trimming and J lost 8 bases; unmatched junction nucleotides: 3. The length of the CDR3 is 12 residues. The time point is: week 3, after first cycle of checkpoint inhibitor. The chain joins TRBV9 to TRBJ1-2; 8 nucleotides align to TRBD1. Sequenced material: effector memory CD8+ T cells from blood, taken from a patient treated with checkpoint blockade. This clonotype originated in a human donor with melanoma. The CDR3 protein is CASSGTGTGYTF. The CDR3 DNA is TGTGCCAGCAGCGGGACAGGGACCGGCTACACCTTC. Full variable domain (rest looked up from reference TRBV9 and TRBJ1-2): DSGVTQTPKHLITATGQRVTLRCSPRSGDLSVYWYQQSLDQGLQFLIQYYNGEERAKGNILERFSAQQFPDLHSELNLSSLELGDSALYFCASSGTGTGYTFGSGTRLTVV.